This TCR beta chain was documented in a study of CD8+ T cells in alopecia areata. The sequencing template was cDNA reverse transcribed from extracted RNA. Some clones are missing from TCRdb's copy, which holds only in-frame ones; the method was immunoSEQ multiplex PCR. The repertoire consists of 30,000 to 35,000 clones, with around 59% occurring once and the leading ten covering 40%. Germline assignment: CDR1 MGHRA and CDR2 YSYEKL. V was clipped by 0 bases and J by 5 bases, with 16 bases between them. The length of the CDR3 is 17 residues. The rearrangement joins TRBV4-1 to TRBJ2-2; D not certain. The receptor's source is a human donor with alopecia areata. Sequencing was performed on NKG2D-high CD8+ T cells sorted from blood. Here the CDR3 DNA reads TGCGCCAGCAGCCAAGATTGGAGCCAAATCAATACCGGGGAGCTGTTTTTT. Translated: CASSQDWSQINTGELFF.